Listed below are T cell receptor beta chains from one sample, sequenced in a study of cytomegalovirus exposure and HLA in healthy donors. Profiling relied on immunoSEQ multiplex PCR, and the TCRdb table lists in-frame clones only, not all of them. The table has under 150,000 clones, roughly 80% seen once. The sequenced sample was PBMCs. Every receptor here comes from a man aged 30-40 years in good health and CMV-seronegative. The CDR3 runs from the conserved cysteine through the conserved F or W. A D gene is named only where the DNA matches it firmly. A row's size may be missing; if present it is once, few, many or a size class.

d_gene	abundance	v_gene	j_gene	CDR3nt	CDR3aa
.	.	TRBV4-1	TRBJ1-1	TGCGCCAGCAGCCAATCCGGGACACAGAATGAAGCTTTCTTT	CASSQSGTQNEAFF
.	.	TRBV4-1	TRBJ2-3	TGCGCCAGCAGCTACGACGGGTCTAGCACAGATACGCAGTATTTT	CASSYDGSSTDTQYF
TRBD2	.	TRBV7-9	TRBJ2-1	TGTGCCAGCAGCTTAAGCGGGGGTGGTAATGAGCAGTTCTTC	CASSLSGGGNEQFF
TRBD2	.	TRBV29-1	TRBJ2-1	TGCAGCGTGTTACTAGCGGGGGGATACAATGAGCAGTTCTTC	CSVLLAGGYNEQFF
TRBD2	.	TRBV2	TRBJ2-1	TGTGCCAGCAGTGAAGACGGGACTAGCGGGAGGAATGAGCAGTTCTTC	CASSEDGTSGRNEQFF
TRBD1	.	TRBV2	TRBJ2-7	TGTGCCAGCAGGATGGACAGGGGGCAGCTCGAGCAGTACTTC	CASRMDRGQLEQYF
TRBD1	.	TRBV6-5	TRBJ1-1	TGTGCCAGCAGGTCGGGGACAGGGTCAAAAGAAGCTTTCTTT	CASRSGTGSKEAFF
TRBD1	.	TRBV25-1	TRBJ2-6	TGTGCCAGCAGTTATGGGACAGTAGGGGCCAACGTCCTGACTTTC	CASSYGTVGANVLTF
TRBD1	.	TRBV28	TRBJ1-6	TGTGCCGGGAGACAGGGGTATAATTCACCCCTCCACTTT	CAGRQGYNSPLHF
.	.	TRBV10-3	TRBJ1-1	TGTGCCATCAGTGAGACAGAGCAAATCTCCTTGGCTTTCTTT	CAISETEQISLAFF
.	.	TRBV5-1	TRBJ2-3	TGCGCCAGCAGCTTGCTGCCGAGCTCTAGCACAGATACGCAGTATTTT	CASSLLPSSSTDTQYF
.	.	TRBV29-1	TRBJ2-7	TGCAGCGTTGGACAAGACGTCGAGCAGTACTTC	CSVGQDVEQYF
.	.	TRBV7-2	TRBJ1-1	TGTGCCAGCAGCCCTACTCGAGCGGTTAGGGCTTTCTTT	CASSPTRAVRAFF
.	once	TRBV7-6	TRBJ1-1	TGTGCCAGCAGCTTAGCGGCAGGGGCAGGGGACACTGAAGCTTTCTTT	CASSLAAGAGDTEAFF
TRBD2	.	TRBV28	TRBJ2-1	TGTGCCAGCAGTATTAGCGGGAGTAATGAGCAGTTCTTC	CASSISGSNEQFF
TRBD2	.	TRBV6-4	TRBJ2-7	TGTGCCAGCATGGGGGGGATAGCGGGAGAATTTCCCCACGAGCAGTACTTC	CASMGGIAGEFPHEQYF
.	once	TRBV4-1	TRBJ2-2	TGCGCCAGCAGCCAATGGGCAGCCAACACCGGGGAGCTGTTTTTT	CASSQWAANTGELFF
.	.	TRBV2	TRBJ1-5	TGTGCCAGCACCGGGGCCCCCCTCGAAAGGGAGGGCCATCAGCCCCAGCATTTT	CASTGAPLEREGHQPQHF
TRBD1	.	TRBV4-1	TRBJ2-5	TGCGCCAGCAGCCGAACAGGGGGACCCGAGACCCAGTACTTC	CASSRTGGPETQYF
.	once	TRBV4-2	TRBJ2-1	TGTGCCAGCAGCCAAGAACTCCCTATCGGAGTCCCCTACAATGAGCAGTTCTTC	CASSQELPIGVPYNEQFF
TRBD2	once	TRBV7-3	TRBJ2-1	TGTGCCAGCAGGGCTCCGGGACTAGCAGCTGAGCAGTTCTTC	CASRAPGLAAEQFF
.	once	TRBV2	TRBJ2-2	TGTGCCAGCAGTCGCGACTACACCGGGGAGCTGTTTTTT	CASSRDYTGELFF
.	.	TRBV11-2	TRBJ2-7	TGTGCCAGCAGCTTCCAGGGGTTTGGGCTCAACGAGCAGTACTTC	CASSFQGFGLNEQYF
.	.	TRBV27	TRBJ2-2	TGTGCCAGCAGTCTCGCAGGGCCCGGGGAGCTGTTTTTT	CASSLAGPGELFF
.	.	TRBV6-1	TRBJ1-3	TGTGCCAGCAGTGAAACGCGAGGGAGCTCTGGAAACACCATATATTTT	CASSETRGSSGNTIYF
.	.	TRBV16	TRBJ2-7	TGTGCCAGCAGCCAAAGTCGGAGCTCCTACGAGCAGTACTTC	CASSQSRSSYEQYF
TRBD2	.	TRBV5-8	TRBJ2-7	TGTGCCAGCAGCTTGTTGACGGGAGGGTACGAGCAGTACTTC	CASSLLTGGYEQYF
TRBD2	.	TRBV10-3	TRBJ2-7	TGTGCCATCAGAAGCGGGGGGAATATCTACGAGCAGTACTTC	CAIRSGGNIYEQYF
TRBD1	.	TRBV6-4	TRBJ2-7	TGTGCCAGCAGTGCAGGGGGCCATAGCTCCTACGAGCAGTACTTC	CASSAGGHSSYEQYF
TRBD2	.	TRBV2	TRBJ2-1	TGTGCCAGCAGGCTAGCGGGAGGCAATGAGCAGTTCTTC	CASRLAGGNEQFF
.	.	TRBV7-3	TRBJ2-3	TGTGCCAGCAGCTTAATCTCGGCTAGCCCAGATACGCAGTATTTT	CASSLISASPDTQYF
.	once	TRBV7-2	TRBJ1-5	TGTGCCAGCACTCTAAGCGGGACAAGCAATCAGCCCCAGCATTTT	CASTLSGTSNQPQHF
TRBD2	.	TRBV29-1	TRBJ2-3	TGCAGCGTGGAGGGGACCACGGGAGGTTTT	CSVEGTTGGF